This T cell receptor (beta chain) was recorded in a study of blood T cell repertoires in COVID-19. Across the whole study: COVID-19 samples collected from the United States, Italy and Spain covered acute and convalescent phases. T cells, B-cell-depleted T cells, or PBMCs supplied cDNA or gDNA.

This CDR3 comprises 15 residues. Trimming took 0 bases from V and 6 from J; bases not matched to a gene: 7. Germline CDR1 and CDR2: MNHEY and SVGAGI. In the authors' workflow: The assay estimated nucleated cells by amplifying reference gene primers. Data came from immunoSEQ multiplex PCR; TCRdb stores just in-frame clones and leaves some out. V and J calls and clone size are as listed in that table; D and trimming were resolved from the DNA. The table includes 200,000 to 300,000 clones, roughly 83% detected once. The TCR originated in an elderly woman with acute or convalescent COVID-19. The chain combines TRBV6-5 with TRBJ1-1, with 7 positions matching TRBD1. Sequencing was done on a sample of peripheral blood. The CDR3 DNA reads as TGTGCCAGCAGTTACTCCATGACAGGGTTGGCTGAAGCTTTCTTT. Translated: CASSYSMTGLAEAFF.